These T cell receptor beta chains were read from a single sample in a study of blood T cell repertoires in COVID-19. TCRdb keeps only in-frame clones here, not all; method: immunoSEQ multiplex PCR. Counted here are around 180,000 clones, around 86% occurring once; the ten biggest clones make up 2.5% to 3%. Sequencing input: peripheral blood. The receptors stem from a woman between 25 and 40 years old with active or convalescent COVID-19. Both conserved end residues are part of each CDR3. D genes are given only for firm matches. A clone size is listed for some rows: how often the clone was seen (once, few, many), or a class if it is expanded.

v_call	d_call	j_call	clone_size	cdr3_nt	cdr3_aa
TRBV6-5	NA	TRBJ1-4	NA	TGTGCCAGCAGTTCCCGGGGATATGAAAAACTGTTTTTT	CASSSRGYEKLFF
TRBV9	NA	TRBJ1-2	NA	TGTGCCAGCAGCGCCGGGACTCGCGCTGGCTACACCTTC	CASSAGTRAGYTF
TRBV19	NA	TRBJ1-5	few	TGTGCCAGTAGTACTGGGGCAGGGCGAGATAGCAATCAGCCCCAGCATTTT	CASSTGAGRDSNQPQHF
TRBV13	NA	TRBJ2-7	NA	TGTGCCAGCAGCTCCTGGGACACCTCCTACGAGCAGTACTTC	CASSSWDTSYEQYF
TRBV7-2	TRBD1	TRBJ1-5	NA	TGTGCCAGCAGCTTAGCCGCAGGGGGAGGACAGCCCCAGCATTTT	CASSLAAGGGQPQHF
TRBV5-1	TRBD1	TRBJ1-6	NA	TGCGCCAGCAGCCTACCGGGACAGGGATATTCACCCCTCCACTTT	CASSLPGQGYSPLHF
TRBV4-1	NA	TRBJ2-3	NA	TGCGCCAGCAGCCAAGATTCGGCAGGGGGGGATACGCAGTATTTT	CASSQDSAGGDTQYF
TRBV5-6	NA	TRBJ2-1	NA	TGTGCCAGCAGTTTAGCCTACAATCCGAAGCGGCACAATGAGCAGTTCTTC	CASSLAYNPKRHNEQFF
TRBV18	TRBD1	TRBJ2-2	NA	TGTGCCAGCTCACTCTCGACAGGGTTGACCGGGGAGCTGTTTTTT	CASSLSTGLTGELFF
TRBV7-7	TRBD1	TRBJ2-5	NA	TGTGCTAGCAGCCCCCCCGGGACAGGGGGCTTCGAAGAGACCCAGTACTTC	CASSPPGTGGFEETQYF
TRBV5-4	TRBD2	TRBJ2-7	NA	TGTGCCAGCAGCCTAGTCCCGGGACTAGCGGGGGGATCCGAGCAGTACTTC	CASSLVPGLAGGSEQYF
TRBV20-1	NA	TRBJ2-5	NA	TGCAGTGCTTATCACTCAGAGACCCAGTACTTC	CSAYHSETQYF
TRBV28	NA	TRBJ1-2	NA	TGTGCCAGCAGTTTACCAGGGGTGTCCTATGGCTACACCTTC	CASSLPGVSYGYTF
TRBV27	NA	TRBJ1-5	NA	TGTGCCAGCAGTAATGGGCAATCTCGCCAGCCCCAGCATTTT	CASSNGQSRQPQHF
TRBV11-2	NA	TRBJ2-2	NA	TGTGCCAGCAGCTTGGGGACTGCGTACACCGGGGAGCTGTTTTTT	CASSLGTAYTGELFF
TRBV19	NA	TRBJ2-2	NA	TGTGCCAGTAGCGACCACCGGGAGAGTGACACCGGGGAGCTGTTTTTT	CASSDHRESDTGELFF
TRBV18	NA	TRBJ1-1	NA	TGTGCCAGCTCAAGACAGTTTGAAGCTTTCTTT	CASSRQFEAFF
TRBV20-1	NA	TRBJ1-1	NA	TGCAGTGCCAGGACAGCCACTGAAGCTTTCTTT	CSARTATEAFF
TRBV7-8	TRBD2	TRBJ2-7	NA	TGTGCCAGCAGCTCACTGACTAGCGGGGAGCCCGAGCAGTACTTC	CASSSLTSGEPEQYF
TRBV9	NA	TRBJ2-6	NA	TGTGCCAGCAGCGTAGAGGGAGCTGGAGGGGCCAACGTCCTGACTTTC	CASSVEGAGGANVLTF
TRBV19	TRBD1	TRBJ2-7	NA	TGTGCCAGTAGTGCCGGGACAGGGGTTTACGAGCAGTACTTC	CASSAGTGVYEQYF
TRBV27	TRBD1	TRBJ1-3	NA	TGTGCCAGCAGTCATACAGGGGCTGGAAACACCATATATTTT	CASSHTGAGNTIYF
TRBV21-1	NA	TRBJ2-2	NA	TGTGCCAGCAGCAAAAGGGGGAGACTAGCCGAACTTTTT	CASSKRGRLAELF
TRBV30	TRBD1	TRBJ1-1	few	TGTGCCTGGAGTGGGACAGGGGTGAACACTGAAGCTTTCTTT	CAWSGTGVNTEAFF
TRBV30	NA	TRBJ1-2	few	TGTGCCTGGAGGGTCCCTGCGGCTGATGGCTACACCTTC	CAWRVPAADGYTF
TRBV3-1/TRBV3-2	NA	TRBJ2-7	NA	TGTGCCAGCAGCCAAGTTAAGGGCTGGGACAACGAGCAGTACTTC	CASSQVKGWDNEQYF
TRBV5-4	NA	TRBJ1-6	once	TGTGCCAGCAGCTTGGACGGGGAATATAATTCACCCCTCCACTTT	CASSLDGEYNSPLHF
TRBV19	NA	TRBJ2-2	NA	TGTGTCAGTAGTCCTCCACTTCCGGACACCGGGGAGCTGTTTTTT	CVSSPPLPDTGELFF
TRBV29-1	NA	TRBJ2-3	NA	TGCAGCGTTGGCGGGACCCGGAGCACAGATACGCAGTATTTT	CSVGGTRSTDTQYF
TRBV2	NA	TRBJ1-2	NA	TGTGCCAGCAGTGGCGAGATAAACTATGGCTACACCTTC	CASSGEINYGYTF
TRBV27	TRBD1	TRBJ2-2	NA	TGTGCCAGTGGGACAGGGGACACCGGGGAGCTGTTTTTT	CASGTGDTGELFF
TRBV2	TRBD2	TRBJ2-1	NA	TGTGCCAGCATCACCGGGACTAGCGGGACCGGGCAGTTCTTC	CASITGTSGTGQFF
TRBV5-4	NA	TRBJ2-7	NA	TGTGCCAGCAGCTATACTTCCGAGCAGTACTTC	CASSYTSEQYF
TRBV6-4	NA	TRBJ1-1	once	TGTGCCAGCTCGGGGGAAGGGGACACTGAAGCTTTCTTT	CASSGEGDTEAFF
TRBV4-1	TRBD1	TRBJ2-1	NA	TGCGCCAGCAGCCAAGACGGGACAGCCTACAATGAGCAGTTCTTC	CASSQDGTAYNEQFF
TRBV25-1	NA	TRBJ1-1	few	TGTGCCAGCAGTGATGTTGGCTTAACTGAAGCTTTCTTT	CASSDVGLTEAFF
TRBV29-1	NA	TRBJ2-7	NA	TGCAGCGTTGTCGGGCAGGGGGGTTTCGACGAGCAGTACTTC	CSVVGQGGFDEQYF
TRBV27	NA	TRBJ1-1	NA	TGTGCCAGCAGTCCCATTGTTATGAGTACCGCGGATGAAGCTTTCTTT	CASSPIVMSTADEAFF
TRBV6-5	NA	TRBJ1-1	NA	TGTGCCAGCAGTTACCCTCGGTTCTGGACTGAAGCTTTCTTT	CASSYPRFWTEAFF
TRBV7-9	TRBD1	TRBJ2-2	NA	TGTGCCACGGGACAGGCGAACACCGGGGAGCTGTTTTTT	CATGQANTGELFF
TRBV9	NA	TRBJ1-2	NA	TGTGCCAGCAGCGTAGTCCCCACAGCTAACTATGGCTACACCTTC	CASSVVPTANYGYTF
TRBV6-4	NA	TRBJ1-3	NA	TGTGCCAGCAGTGACTTTCCGTGGGGCCTCTCTGGAAACACCATATATTTT	CASSDFPWGLSGNTIYF
TRBV19	TRBD1	TRBJ1-5	once	TGTGCCAGTAGTATCAAAGCCAGGGGGAGAGGTCAGCCCCAGCATTTT	CASSIKARGRGQPQHF
TRBV30	NA	TRBJ2-1	NA	TGTGCCTGGAGTGTACGAGGCCAGGGCAATGAGCAGTTCTTC	CAWSVRGQGNEQFF
TRBV3-1/TRBV3-2	NA	TRBJ2-1	NA	TGTGCCAGCAGCCATAACGAAGGGGGATACAATGAGCAGTTCTTC	CASSHNEGGYNEQFF
TRBV5-8	TRBD1	TRBJ1-4	NA	TGTGCCAGCAGCTTGGGAGGACAGGGGGCTGCAGAAAAACTGTTTTTT	CASSLGGQGAAEKLFF
TRBV15	TRBD2	TRBJ2-1	NA	TGTGCCACCAGAGGGGGCGGGAGGGCCAAGAATGAGCAGTTCTTC	CATRGGGRAKNEQFF
TRBV5-1	NA	TRBJ2-3	NA	TGCGCCAGCAGCTTCCAGAACACAGATACGCAGTATTTT	CASSFQNTDTQYF
TRBV29-1	NA	TRBJ1-1	NA	TGCAGCGGACGGACAGACCTGAACACTGAAGCTTTCTTT	CSGRTDLNTEAFF
TRBV6-1	NA	TRBJ1-2	NA	TGTGCCAGCAGTGAAGCTTCCTCTCCTAACTATGGCTACACCTTC	CASSEASSPNYGYTF
TRBV6-4	NA	TRBJ1-5	NA	TGTGCCAGCAGTTCAGGGTCCAATCAGCCCCAGCATTTT	CASSSGSNQPQHF
TRBV9	TRBD1	TRBJ1-4	NA	TGTGCCAGCAGCCGACAGGGGTCAACTAATGAAAAACTGTTTTTT	CASSRQGSTNEKLFF
TRBV15	NA	TRBJ2-1	NA	TGTGCCACCAGAAACAGTGATAGGCGTAAGAATGAGCAGTTCTTC	CATRNSDRRKNEQFF
TRBV7-9	TRBD1	TRBJ1-6	once	TGTGCCAGCAGCTTAGCGACAGGGAACTCACCCCTCCACTTT	CASSLATGNSPLHF
TRBV19	NA	TRBJ1-1	NA	TGTGCCAGTACCAGGGCCCCTCAGAACACTGAAGCTTTCTTT	CASTRAPQNTEAFF
TRBV19	NA	TRBJ2-4	NA	TGTGCCAGTATTCCTGCCCGGGACTGGGACTTC	CASIPARDWDF